This T cell receptor (beta chain) was recovered during a study of CD8 T cells in cerebrospinal fluid in Alzheimer's disease. Study results and caveats: Healthy subjects less often had a clone of at least 3% than Alzheimer's patients.

The CDR3 has 14 amino acids. Germline-derived CDR1 and CDR2 are SGHRS and YFSETQ. TCRdb reworked the 10x single-cell sequencing reads into one entry per CDR3 protein, no DNA. The repertoire shows over a thousand distinct CDR3 sequences; the top ten hold about 10%. Concerning this clonotype: As yet, its antigen is unknown.

J is TRBJ1-3 and V is TRBV5-1. This sequence was found in a human donor with mild cognitive impairment. The source material was cerebrospinal fluid. This chain's CDR3 is CASSFTSPGNTIYF.